Listed below are T cell receptor beta chains from one sample, sequenced in a study of cytomegalovirus exposure and HLA in healthy donors. The repertoire was sequenced with immunoSEQ multiplex PCR; TCRdb's copy has only in-frame clones and lacks some. The data hold about 130,000 clones, with roughly 9.6% observed a single time. The sequenced material came from PBMCs. The receptor source for this set is a middle-aged woman in good health and CMV-seropositive. Each CDR3 is given with its conserved first and last residue. Fields, in order: V gene, D gene, J gene, clone size, CDR3 protein, CDR3 DNA. A D gene is named only where the DNA matches it firmly. Size values are once, few and many counts, or a class for expanded clones, and some rows have none.

>TRBV5-1|TRBD1|TRBJ2-5|NA
CASGQDLQETQYF
TGCGCCAGCGGACAGGACCTACAAGAGACCCAGTACTTC
>TRBV7-8|TRBD2|TRBJ2-2|NA
CASSSLAGGRGTGELFF
TGTGCCAGCAGCTCACTAGCGGGGGGTCGGGGCACCGGGGAGCTGTTTTTT
>TRBV2|NA|TRBJ2-1|few
CASSEFGYNEQFF
TGTGCCAGCAGTGAATTCGGGTACAATGAGCAGTTCTTC
>TRBV5-1|NA|TRBJ2-3|NA
CASSLDMAGSTDTQYF
TGCGCCAGCAGCTTGGATATGGCGGGGAGCACAGATACGCAGTATTTT
>TRBV6-4|TRBD2|TRBJ2-1|few
CASSEASGYYNEQFF
TGTGCCAGCAGTGAGGCTAGCGGATACTACAATGAGCAGTTCTTC
>TRBV6-1|NA|TRBJ1-2|few
CASSESGDYGYTF
TGTGCCAGCAGTGAATCCGGAGACTATGGCTACACCTTC
>TRBV4-1|NA|TRBJ1-1|NA
CASSQGSGVVGAFF
TGCGCCAGCAGCCAAGGCTCAGGGGTGGTTGGAGCTTTCTTT
>TRBV27|NA|TRBJ1-1|few
CASSSRDTFTEAFF
TGTGCCAGCAGTTCTCGGGACACTTTCACTGAAGCTTTCTTT
>TRBV7-9|TRBD1|TRBJ2-7|NA
CASSSRDRGTNEQYF
TGTGCCAGCAGCTCCCGGGACAGGGGCACGAACGAGCAGTACTTC
>TRBV2|NA|TRBJ1-2|few
CASSEVVTGKSTF
TGTGCCAGCAGTGAAGTTGTGACGGGAAAATCGACCTTC
>TRBV6-1|TRBD1|TRBJ1-4|many
CASRRTGFVEKLFF
TGTGCCAGCAGAAGGACAGGGTTTGTTGAAAAACTGTTTTTT
>TRBV14|NA|TRBJ1-1|NA
CASSQGWGAEAFF
TGTGCCAGCAGCCAAGGCTGGGGGGCTGAAGCTTTCTTT
>TRBV6-5|TRBD2|TRBJ2-5|few
CASSYSGGSQETQYF
TGTGCCAGCAGTTACTCGGGGGGGAGCCAAGAGACCCAGTACTTC
>TRBV6-5|NA|TRBJ1-5|few
CASSRYSLSNQPQHF
TGTGCCAGCAGCCGCTACAGTTTATCAAATCAGCCCCAGCATTTT
>TRBV7-8|TRBD1|TRBJ1-3|NA
CASSSPGQLSSGNTIYF
TGTGCCAGCAGCTCCCCGGGACAGCTAAGCTCTGGAAACACCATATATTTT
>TRBV19|NA|TRBJ1-5|few
CASSIDRYSNQPQHF
TGTGCCAGTAGTATTGACAGGTATAGCAATCAGCCCCAGCATTTT
>TRBV4-2|NA|TRBJ2-1|few
CASSQDRSLSYEQFF
TGTGCCAGCAGCCAAGATAGGAGCCTTTCCTATGAGCAGTTCTTC
>TRBV5-5|NA|TRBJ1-1|few
CASSPLGLSGAFF
TGTGCCAGCAGCCCGCTCGGACTCTCGGGGGCTTTCTTT
>TRBV6-6|TRBD1|TRBJ2-1|NA
CASDRGLYNEQFF
TGTGCCAGCGACAGGGGGCTTTACAATGAGCAGTTCTTC
>TRBV2|NA|TRBJ1-2|NA
CASSGGHSYGYTF
TGTGCCAGCAGTGGGGGACACAGCTATGGCTACACCTTC
>TRBV18|TRBD1|TRBJ2-3|few
CASSPGQGTDTQYF
TGTGCCAGCTCACCGGGACAGGGAACAGATACGCAGTATTTT
>TRBV15|NA|TRBJ1-1|few
CATSRGRPAAMNTEAFF
TGTGCCACCAGCAGAGGTCGACCGGCAGCGATGAACACTGAAGCTTTCTTT
>TRBV5-1|NA|TRBJ1-3|NA
CASSVGTAGRSGNTIYF
TGCGCCAGCAGCGTCGGGACCGCCGGGAGGTCTGGAAACACCATATATTTT
>TRBV9|NA|TRBJ2-3|few
CASSVAHSGGGGDTQYF
TGTGCCAGCAGCGTAGCTCACTCGGGGGGCGGGGGAGATACGCAGTATTTT
>TRBV5-1|NA|TRBJ1-1|NA
CASSLEGGVNTEAFF
TGCGCCAGCAGCTTGGAGGGCGGGGTTAACACTGAAGCTTTCTTT
>TRBV11-2|TRBD1|TRBJ1-6|NA
CASNRGGQGAYNSPLHF
TGTGCCAGCAACCGGGGAGGACAGGGGGCCTATAATTCACCCCTCCACTTT
>TRBV2|NA|TRBJ1-5|NA
CASSENSEAQPQHF
TGTGCCAGCAGTGAAAATTCCGAGGCCCAGCCCCAGCATTTT
>TRBV5-6|NA|TRBJ2-5|NA
CASSYKTLQETQYF
TGTGCCAGCAGCTATAAGACATTACAAGAGACCCAGTACTTC
>TRBV9|TRBD1|TRBJ1-1|NA
CASSPRWTGISTWDGGTEAFF
TGTGCCAGCAGCCCCCGCTGGACAGGGATTTCCACTTGGGATGGAGGAACTGAAGCTTTCTTT
>TRBV9|NA|TRBJ2-5|NA
CASSAGILIQYF
TGTGCCAGCAGCGCGGGGATACTTATCCAGTACTTC
>TRBV19|TRBD2|TRBJ2-1|NA
CASTSAGGRNEQFF
TGTGCCAGTACCTCAGCGGGGGGTCGAAATGAGCAGTTCTTC
>TRBV10-1|NA|TRBJ1-1|few
CASSESEGEAFF
TGCGCCAGCAGTGAGTCTGAGGGCGAAGCTTTCTTT
>TRBV4-3|TRBD1|TRBJ2-1|NA
CASSQGDRGYNEQFF
TGCGCCAGCAGCCAAGGCGACAGGGGGTACAATGAGCAGTTCTTC
>TRBV7-6|NA|TRBJ1-4|NA
CASSAGWQNYEKLFF
TGTGCCAGCAGCGCAGGGTGGCAGAATTATGAAAAACTGTTTTTT
>TRBV11-2|NA|TRBJ1-2|few
CASSYNTNYGYTF
TGTGCCAGCAGCTATAACACAAACTATGGCTACACCTTC
>TRBV19|TRBD1|TRBJ1-4|NA
CASSIRGAGGLFF
TGTGCCAGTAGTATAAGGGGGGCAGGGGGGCTGTTTTTT
>TRBV29-1|NA|TRBJ1-2|NA
CSAVPPDSNYGYTF
TGCAGCGCAGTCCCGCCGGACAGTAACTATGGCTACACCTTC
>TRBV11-1|NA|TRBJ1-1|few
CASRGAVFEAFF
TGTGCCAGCAGGGGCGCAGTCTTTGAAGCTTTCTTT